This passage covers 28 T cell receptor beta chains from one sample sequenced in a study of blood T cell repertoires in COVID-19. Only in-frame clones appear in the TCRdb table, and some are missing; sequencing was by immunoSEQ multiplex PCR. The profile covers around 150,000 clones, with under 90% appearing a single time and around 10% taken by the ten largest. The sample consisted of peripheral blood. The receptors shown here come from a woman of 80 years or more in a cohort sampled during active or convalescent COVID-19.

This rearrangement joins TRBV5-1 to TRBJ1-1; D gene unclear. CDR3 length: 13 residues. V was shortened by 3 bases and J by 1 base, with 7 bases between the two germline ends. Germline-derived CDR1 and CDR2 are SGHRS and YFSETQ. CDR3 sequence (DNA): TGCGCCAGCAGCTCAGTCAGGAACACTGAAGCTTTCTTT. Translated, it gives CASSSVRNTEAFF.

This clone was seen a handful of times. The CDR3: CASSPTSSGANVLTF. DNA of the CDR3: TGCGCCAGCAGCCCTACTAGCTCTGGGGCCAACGTCCTGACTTTC. J is TRBJ2-6 and V is TRBV5-1, with a tentative D call TRBD2 (5 bases). Germline V CDR1 and CDR2: SGHRS, YFSETQ. The CDR3 spans 15 residues. V was pared by 4 bases and J by 0 bases, with 8 bases between.

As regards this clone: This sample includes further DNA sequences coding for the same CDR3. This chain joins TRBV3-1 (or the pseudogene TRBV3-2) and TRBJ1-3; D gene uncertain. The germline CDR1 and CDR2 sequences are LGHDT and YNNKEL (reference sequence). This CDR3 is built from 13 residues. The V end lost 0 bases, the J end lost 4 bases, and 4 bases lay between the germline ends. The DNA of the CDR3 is TGTGCCAGCAGCCAAGATCTGGGAAACACCATATATTTT. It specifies CASSQDLGNTIYF.

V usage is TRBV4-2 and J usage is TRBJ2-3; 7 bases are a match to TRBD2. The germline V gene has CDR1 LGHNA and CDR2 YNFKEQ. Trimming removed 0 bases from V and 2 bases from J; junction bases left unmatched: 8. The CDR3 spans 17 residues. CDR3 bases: TGTGCCAGCAGCCAAGATGGAGCGGGGAGTCCCACAGATACGCAGTATTTT. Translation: CASSQDGAGSPTDTQYF.

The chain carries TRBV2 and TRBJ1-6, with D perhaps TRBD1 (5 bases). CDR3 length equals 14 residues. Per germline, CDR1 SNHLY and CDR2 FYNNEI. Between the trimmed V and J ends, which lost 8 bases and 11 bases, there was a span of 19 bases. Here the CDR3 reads CASSRWGVMAPLHF. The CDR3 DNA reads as TGTGCCAGCTCACGCTGGGGGGTCATGGCACCCCTCCACTTT.

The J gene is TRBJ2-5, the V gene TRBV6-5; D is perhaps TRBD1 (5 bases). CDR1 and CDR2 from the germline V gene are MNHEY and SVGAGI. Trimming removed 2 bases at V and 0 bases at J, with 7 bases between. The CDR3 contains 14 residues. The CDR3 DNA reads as TGTGCCAGCAGTTACCGACAGTACCAAGAGACCCAGTACTTC. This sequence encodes CASSYRQYQETQYF.

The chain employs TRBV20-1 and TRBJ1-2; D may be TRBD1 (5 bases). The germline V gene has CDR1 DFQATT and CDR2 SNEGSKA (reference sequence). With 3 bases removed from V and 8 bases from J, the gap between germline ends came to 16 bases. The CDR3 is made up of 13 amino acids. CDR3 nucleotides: TGCAGTGCTAGTACCGCGGCAGGGTACGGCTACACCTTC. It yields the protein CSASTAAGYGYTF.

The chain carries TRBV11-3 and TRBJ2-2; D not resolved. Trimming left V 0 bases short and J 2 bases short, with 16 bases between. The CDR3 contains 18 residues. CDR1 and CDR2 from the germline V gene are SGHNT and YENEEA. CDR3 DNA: TGTGCCAGCAGCTTAGACAGAGCACGAACAGAAAACACCGGGGAGCTGTTTTTT. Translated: CASSLDRARTENTGELFF.

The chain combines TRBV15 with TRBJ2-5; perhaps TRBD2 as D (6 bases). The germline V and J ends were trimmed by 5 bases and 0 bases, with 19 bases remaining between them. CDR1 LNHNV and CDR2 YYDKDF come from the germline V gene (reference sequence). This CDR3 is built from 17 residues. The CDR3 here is CATSRSRDSGYQETQYF. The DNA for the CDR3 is TGTGCCACCAGCCGCTCCAGAGATAGCGGATACCAAGAGACCCAGTACTTC.

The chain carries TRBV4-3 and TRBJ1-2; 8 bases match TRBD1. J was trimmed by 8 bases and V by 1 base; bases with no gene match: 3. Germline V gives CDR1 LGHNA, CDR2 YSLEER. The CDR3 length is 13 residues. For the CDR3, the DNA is TGCGCCAGCAGCCAAGTCCGGACAGGGGGCTACACCTTC. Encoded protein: CASSQVRTGGYTF.

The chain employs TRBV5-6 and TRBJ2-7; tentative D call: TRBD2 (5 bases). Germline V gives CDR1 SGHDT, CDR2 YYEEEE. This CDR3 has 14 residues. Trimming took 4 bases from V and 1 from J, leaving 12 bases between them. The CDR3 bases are TGTGCCAGCAGCAGGTACCGGGATTCCTACGAGCAGTACGTC. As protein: CASSRYRDSYEQYV.

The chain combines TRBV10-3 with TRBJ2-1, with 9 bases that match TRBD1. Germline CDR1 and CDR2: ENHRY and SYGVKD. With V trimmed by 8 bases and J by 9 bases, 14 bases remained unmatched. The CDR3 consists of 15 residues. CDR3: CAIGPGTGIAGEQFF. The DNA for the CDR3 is TGTGCCATCGGGCCGGGGACAGGGATCGCCGGTGAGCAGTTCTTC.

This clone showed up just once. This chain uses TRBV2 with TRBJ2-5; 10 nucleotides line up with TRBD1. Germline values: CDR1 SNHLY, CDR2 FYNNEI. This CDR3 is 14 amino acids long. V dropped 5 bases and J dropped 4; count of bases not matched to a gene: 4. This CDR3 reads CASSNRDRGETQYF. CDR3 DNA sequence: TGTGCCAGCAGTAACCGGGACAGGGGAGAGACCCAGTACTTC.

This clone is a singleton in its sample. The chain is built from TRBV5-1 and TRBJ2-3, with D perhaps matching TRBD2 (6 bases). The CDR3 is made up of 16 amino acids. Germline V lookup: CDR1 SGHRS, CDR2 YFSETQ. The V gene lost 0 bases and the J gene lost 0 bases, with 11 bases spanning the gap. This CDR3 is CASSLAGGTSTDTQYF. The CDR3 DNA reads TGCGCCAGCAGCTTGGCGGGTGGGACTAGCACAGATACGCAGTATTTT. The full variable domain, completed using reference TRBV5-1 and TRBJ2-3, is KAGVTQTPRYLIKTRGQQVTLSCSPISGHRSVSWYQQTPGQGLQFLFEYFSETQRNKGNFPGRFSGRQFSNSRSEMNVSTLELGDSALYLCASSLAGGTSTDTQYFGPGTRLTVL.

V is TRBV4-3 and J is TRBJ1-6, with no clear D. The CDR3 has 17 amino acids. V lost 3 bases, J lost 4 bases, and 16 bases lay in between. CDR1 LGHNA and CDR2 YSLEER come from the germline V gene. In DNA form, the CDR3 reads TGCGCCAGCAGCCAGGAGACTCGTCCAAATTATAATTCACCCCTCCACTTT. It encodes CASSQETRPNYNSPLHF.

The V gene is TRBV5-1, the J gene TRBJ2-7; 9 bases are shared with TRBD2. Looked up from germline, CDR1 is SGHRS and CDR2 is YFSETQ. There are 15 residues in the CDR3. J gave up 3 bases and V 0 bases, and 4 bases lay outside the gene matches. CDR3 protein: CASSLGSGGLYEQYF. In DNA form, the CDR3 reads TGCGCCAGCAGCTTGGGTAGCGGGGGACTCTACGAGCAGTACTTC.

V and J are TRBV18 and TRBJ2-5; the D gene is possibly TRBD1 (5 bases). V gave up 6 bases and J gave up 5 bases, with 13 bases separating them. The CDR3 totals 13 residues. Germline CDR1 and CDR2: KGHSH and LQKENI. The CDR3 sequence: CASSPWQGETQYF. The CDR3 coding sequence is TGTGCCAGCTCCCCATGGCAGGGTGAGACCCAGTACTTC.

DNA of the CDR3: TGTGCCAGCAGTTTGTCAGGGGACAACTATGGCTACACCTTC. Residues: CASSLSGDNYGYTF. The gene calls are TRBV6-6 and TRBJ1-2; a possible D gene is TRBD1 (6 bases). This CDR3 region has 14 residues. Looked up from germline, CDR1 is MNHNY and CDR2 is SVGAGI (reference sequence). Trimming took 4 bases from V and 2 from J, leaving 11 bases between them.

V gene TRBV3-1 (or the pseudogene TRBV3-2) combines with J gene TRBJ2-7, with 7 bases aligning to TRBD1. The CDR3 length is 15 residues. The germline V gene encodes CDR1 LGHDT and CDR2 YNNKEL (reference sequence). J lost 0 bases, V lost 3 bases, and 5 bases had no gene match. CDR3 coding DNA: TGTGCCAGCAGCCAGTGGGACAGCATCTCCTACGAGCAGTACTTC. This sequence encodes CASSQWDSISYEQYF.

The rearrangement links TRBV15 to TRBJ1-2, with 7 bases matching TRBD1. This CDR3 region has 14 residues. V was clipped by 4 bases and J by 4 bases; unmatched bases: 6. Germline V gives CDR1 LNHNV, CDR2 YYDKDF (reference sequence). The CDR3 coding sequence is TGTGCCACCAGCAACAACAGGGGTGGCTATGGCTACACCTTC. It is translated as CATSNNRGGYGYTF.

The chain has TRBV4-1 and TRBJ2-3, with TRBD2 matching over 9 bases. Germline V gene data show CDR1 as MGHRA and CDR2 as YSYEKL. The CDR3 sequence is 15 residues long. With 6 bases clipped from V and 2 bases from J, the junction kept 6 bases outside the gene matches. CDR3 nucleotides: TGCGCCAGCAGGGGGACTAGCCTATCCACAGATACGCAGTATTTT. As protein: CASRGTSLSTDTQYF.

The CDR3 DNA reads TGTGCCAGCACCCCGGGCACAGATACGCAGTATTTT. This encodes CASTPGTDTQYF. The V call is TRBV2, the J call TRBJ2-3, with unresolved D. With 7 bases removed from V and 1 base from J, the gap between germline ends came to 6 bases. Germline V gives CDR1 SNHLY, CDR2 FYNNEI. The CDR3 has 12 amino acids.

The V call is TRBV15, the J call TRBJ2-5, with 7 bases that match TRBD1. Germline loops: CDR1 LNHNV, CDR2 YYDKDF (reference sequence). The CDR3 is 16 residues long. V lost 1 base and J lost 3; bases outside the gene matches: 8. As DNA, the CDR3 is TGTGCCACCAGCAGAGGAACCGGGACAGATAAAGAGACCCAGTACTTC. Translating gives CATSRGTGTDKETQYF.

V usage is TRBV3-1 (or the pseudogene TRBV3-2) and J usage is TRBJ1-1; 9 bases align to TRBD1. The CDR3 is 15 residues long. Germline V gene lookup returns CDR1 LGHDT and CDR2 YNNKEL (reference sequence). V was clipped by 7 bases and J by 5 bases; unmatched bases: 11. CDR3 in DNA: TGTGCCAGCAAATACACCGGGACAGGGAGTACTGAAGCTTTCTTT. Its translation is CASKYTGTGSTEAFF.

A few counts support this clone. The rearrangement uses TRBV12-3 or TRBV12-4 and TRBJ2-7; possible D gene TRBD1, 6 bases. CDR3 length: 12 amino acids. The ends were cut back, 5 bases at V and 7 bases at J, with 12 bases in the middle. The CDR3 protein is CASSAQGWEQYF. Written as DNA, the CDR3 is TGTGCCAGCAGTGCCCAGGGGTGGGAGCAGTACTTC.

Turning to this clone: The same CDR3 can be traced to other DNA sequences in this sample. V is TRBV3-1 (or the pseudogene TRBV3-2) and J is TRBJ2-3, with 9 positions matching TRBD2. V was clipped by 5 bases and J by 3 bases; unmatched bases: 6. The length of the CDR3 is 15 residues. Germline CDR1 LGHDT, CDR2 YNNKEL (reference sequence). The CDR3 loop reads CASSTRGGRTDTQYF. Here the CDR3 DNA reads TGTGCCAGCAGCACGCGGGGGGGCCGGACAGATACGCAGTATTTT.

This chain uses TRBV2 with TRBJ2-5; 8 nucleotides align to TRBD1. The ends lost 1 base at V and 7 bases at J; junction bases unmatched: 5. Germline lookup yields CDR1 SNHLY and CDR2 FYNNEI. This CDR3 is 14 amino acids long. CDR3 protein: CASSEGTGFGTQYF. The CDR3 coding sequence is TGTGCCAGCAGTGAAGGGACAGGGTTTGGGACCCAGTACTTC.

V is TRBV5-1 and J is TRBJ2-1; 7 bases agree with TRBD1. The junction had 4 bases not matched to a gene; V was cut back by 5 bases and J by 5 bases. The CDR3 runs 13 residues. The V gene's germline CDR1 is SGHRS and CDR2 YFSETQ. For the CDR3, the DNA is TGCGCCAGCAGTGACGACAGGGACAATGAGCAGTTCTTC. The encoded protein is CASSDDRDNEQFF.